Described below is a single TCR beta chain sequence and its context. Its antigen remains unidentified. Germline CDR1 SGHTA, CDR2 FQGNSA. The CDR3 length is 13 residues. Reanalyzing the 5' RACE reads, TCRdb keeps one entry per CDR3 protein, without DNA. Its table lists around 370,000 distinct CDR3 sequences. This record belongs to a study of monozygotic twins with inflammatory bowel disease. Study observations and caveats: Healthy twins showed more clonotype sharing with others than IBD patients, especially patients with disease activity. Telling apart the different T cell subtypes was not possible.

A roughly 2.5 ml blood sample was drawn per donor. Researchers isolated total RNA from whole blood without sorting T cells. The chain joins TRBV7-2 to TRBJ2-4; TCRdb lists TRBD1, though no DNA is available to test this call. The TCR sequence derives from a human donor with ulcerative colitis or Crohn's disease, or a healthy co-twin of an affected twin (not recorded which). The specimen sequenced was blood. CDR3 protein: CASSSTPIGTSNF.